Following are 13 T cell receptor beta chains from one sample sequenced in a study of PD-1 blockade in mismatch repair-deficient tumors. Measured with immunoSEQ multiplex PCR; TCRdb has only the in-frame clones, and not every one. The table records 45,000 to 55,000 clones, over 70% of them present only once. The specimen comprised peripheral blood, sampled about 4.5 months after starting pembrolizumab. The receptor source for this set is an adult with mismatch repair-deficient cancer.

This chain links TRBV10-3 with TRBJ2-7, with 7 bases aligning to TRBD1. The CDR3 covers 12 residues. Germline trimming cut 5 bases from V and 5 bases from J; bases unmatched to any gene: 3. Germline lookup yields CDR1 ENHRY and CDR2 SYGVKD. The CDR3 nucleotides read TGTGCCATCAGTACAGGGGAAGACGAGCAGTACTTC. Amino acids: CAISTGEDEQYF.

This clone has a single count. The chain couples TRBV10-3 to TRBJ2-1; weak D call: TRBD1 (6 bases). This CDR3 is built from 15 residues. Deletions cut 4 bases from V and 6 bases from J, with 16 bases between. Germline V gene data show CDR1 as ENHRY and CDR2 as SYGVKD. The CDR3 nucleotides are TGTGCCATCAGTGGGACAGCAACCACCCTCAATGAGCAGTTCTTC. This gives the protein CAISGTATTLNEQFF.

The chain uses TRBV12-2 and TRBJ2-7; the table's D call of TRBD2 was not tested on the DNA. TRBV12-2 is designated a pseudogene. CDR3 length: 16 amino acids. DNA of the CDR3: TGTGCAAGTCGCTTTCCCCCCGGGGGGGGGCCTAATGAGCAGTACTTC. It specifies CASRFPPGGGPNEQYF.

The CDR3 spells CASGRVQETQYF. The CDR3 DNA follows: TGTGCCAGCGGCCGGGTCCAAGAGACCCAGTACTTC. The chain combines TRBV6-5 with TRBJ2-5; no reliable D call. Trimming took 8 bases from V and 1 from J, leaving 8 bases between them. This CDR3 has 12 residues. CDR1 is MNHEY, CDR2 SVGAGI, per germline.

The V call is TRBV4-2, the J call TRBJ2-5; D gene unclear. The V gene's germline CDR1 is LGHNA and CDR2 YNFKEQ. V lost 1 base and J lost 1, with 13 bases in between. The length of the CDR3 is 16 residues. CDR3 DNA sequence: TGTGCCAGCAGCCAAGTAACTACAGAAGCCCAAGAGACCCAGTACTTC. Translating it yields CASSQVTTEAQETQYF.

This chain joins TRBV7-9 and TRBJ1-1; no clear D gene. This CDR3 comprises 13 residues. Per the germline V gene, CDR1 is SEHNR and CDR2 is FQNEAQ (reference sequence). V lost 5 bases and J lost 3, with 10 bases in between. CDR3 nucleotide sequence: TGTGCCAGCAGCAAGGTGGCGGACACTGAAGCTTTCTTT. Protein product: CASSKVADTEAFF.

The V and J genes are TRBV11-2 and TRBJ2-6; D is perhaps TRBD1 (6 bases). The CDR3 runs to 15 residues. CDR1 SGHAT and CDR2 FQNNGV come from the germline V gene. The V end lost 5 bases, the J end lost 2 bases, and 10 bases lay between the germline ends. CDR3 protein: CASSNTGTGANVLTF. CDR3 sequence (DNA): TGTGCCAGCAGCAATACAGGGACTGGGGCCAACGTCCTGACTTTC.

This clone was detected once. In DNA form, the CDR3 reads TGTGCCAGCAGGGGACTAGCGGACAGCTCCTACGAGCAGTACTTC. It codes for CASRGLADSSYEQYF. The V and J genes are TRBV6-6 and TRBJ2-7; TRBD2 matches at 11 bases. V was pared by 6 bases and J by 0 bases, with 4 bases of the junction left unmatched. The CDR3 sequence is 15 residues long. The V gene's germline CDR1 is MNHNY and CDR2 SVGAGI (reference sequence).

The chain carries TRBV6-6 and TRBJ2-1, with D perhaps matching TRBD2 (6 bases). This CDR3 has 16 amino acids. Germline V gene sequence: CDR1 MNHNY, CDR2 SVGAGI (reference sequence). V was clipped by 5 bases and J by 7 bases, with 21 bases between them. CDR3 amino acids: CASSTSTSGSFNEQFF. The CDR3, as DNA: TGTGCCAGCAGTACCTCGACTAGTGGGAGTTTTAATGAGCAGTTCTTC.

This chain links TRBV11-1 with TRBJ2-1, with 8 bases lining up with TRBD2. This CDR3 region has 14 residues. The trim removed 5 bases at V and 4 bases at J, leaving 4 bases unmatched. CDR1 and CDR2 (germline): SGHAT, FQDESV (reference sequence). The CDR3 sequence is CASSRTSSYNEQFF. CDR3 coding DNA: TGTGCCAGCAGCCGGACTAGCTCTTACAATGAGCAGTTCTTC.

The rearrangement joins TRBV5-1 to TRBJ1-2; tentative D call: TRBD1 (6 bases). This CDR3 region has 13 residues. Trimming pared 5 bases from V and 5 bases from J, leaving 13 bases between. CDR1 SGHRS and CDR2 YFSETQ come from the germline V gene. The CDR3 coding sequence is TGCGCCAGCAGTCCCGGACAGATTTATGGCTACACCTTC. Translating it yields CASSPGQIYGYTF.

There are a few counts of this clone. This chain connects TRBV4-1 to TRBJ2-7, with D perhaps matching TRBD1 (6 bases). CDR1 and CDR2 from the germline V gene are MGHRA and YSYEKL. V lost 4 bases, J lost 7 bases, and 11 bases lay in between. The CDR3 is made up of 12 amino acids. The CDR3 region has the DNA TGCGCCAGCAGCCCGATACAGGGAGAGCAGTACTTC. The encoded protein is CASSPIQGEQYF.

The rearrangement joins TRBV27 to TRBJ2-3, with D tentatively TRBD1 (6 bases). The germline gives CDR1 MNHEY, CDR2 SMNVEV (reference sequence). The length of the CDR3 is 13 residues. Trimming took off 8 bases at V and 0 bases at J, with 9 bases between the two ends. The CDR3 coding sequence is TGTGCCAGCTCCGGACAGAGCACAGATACGCAGTATTTT. It yields the protein CASSGQSTDTQYF.